The 18 T cell receptor beta chains below all came from one sample that was sequenced in a study of cytomegalovirus exposure and HLA in healthy donors. PCR involved 60 Vbeta and 13 Jbeta primers. Repertoires were generated with immunoSEQ multiplex PCR, while TCRdb's copy carries only in-frame clones and drops some. The profile shows around 180,000 clones, 80% to 90% of them singletons. Specimen: PBMCs. All receptors come from a girl aged 10-17 years in good health and CMV-seropositive.

The CDR3 region has the DNA TGTGCCAGCAGTGATCAACAGGGGGTCAGGGAAAAACTGTTTTTT. Protein sequence: CASSDQQGVREKLFF. The rearrangement uses TRBV6-1 and TRBJ1-4, with 8 bases matching TRBD1. Germline CDR1 is MNHNS and CDR2 is SASEGT. This CDR3 spans 15 amino acids. The J segment lost 8 bases and the V segment lost 3 bases, leaving 8 bases of the junction unmatched.

This clone was recorded a few times. The V call is TRBV29-1, the J call TRBJ2-1, with TRBD2 matching over 15 bases. The CDR3 is 13 residues long. J lost 12 bases, V lost 7 bases, and 7 bases had no gene match. Germline-derived CDR1 and CDR2 are SQVTM and ANQGSEA. CDR3 residues: CSANPGLAGGQFF. The CDR3, as DNA: TGCAGCGCTAACCCGGGACTAGCGGGGGGGCAGTTCTTC.

The chain is built from TRBV9 and TRBJ2-2; a weak D match, TRBD2 (5 bases). Germline loops: CDR1 SGDLS, CDR2 YYNGEE. V was pared by 0 bases and J by 0 bases, with 15 bases between. This CDR3 is built from 18 residues. As DNA, the CDR3 is TGTGCCAGCAGCGTAGAGCAGCGGACTGGCGCGAACACCGGGGAGCTGTTTTTT. Its protein product is CASSVEQRTGANTGELFF.

This clone showed up just a few times. The chain employs TRBV10-2 and TRBJ1-1; 7 bases align to TRBD1. The CDR3 has 12 amino acids. Germline trimming cut 4 bases from V and 10 bases from J; bases unmatched to any gene: 6. The germline gives CDR1 WSHSY, CDR2 SAAADI. In DNA form, the CDR3 reads TGCGCCAGCAGTGGACAGGGAATAGGAGCTTTCTTT. Protein product: CASSGQGIGAFF.

The chain is built from TRBV9 and TRBJ2-6, with 11 bases that match TRBD1. From germline, CDR1 is SGDLS and CDR2 YYNGEE. The trim removed 3 bases at V and 3 bases at J, leaving 11 bases unmatched. CDR3 size: 19 residues. The CDR3 here is CASSGPHGTGGSGANVLTF. The CDR3 coding sequence is TGTGCCAGCAGCGGACCACATGGGACAGGGGGGAGTGGGGCCAACGTCCTGACTTTC.

The rearrangement links TRBV13 to TRBJ2-7; 8 positions agree with TRBD2. Per germline, CDR1 PRHDT and CDR2 FYEKMQ (reference sequence). The CDR3 is 16 residues long. The trim removed 0 bases at V and 3 bases at J, leaving 7 bases unmatched. The CDR3 spells CASSLGLVLAVYEQYF. Written as DNA, the CDR3 is TGTGCCAGCAGCTTAGGCCTGGTACTAGCGGTCTACGAGCAGTACTTC. Drawing the rest from reference TRBV13 and TRBJ2-7, the complete variable domain is AAGVIQSPRHLIKEKRETATLKCYPIPRHDTVYWYQQGPGQDPQFLISFYEKMQSDKGSIPDRFSAQQFSDYHSELNMSSLELGDSALYFCASSLGLVLAVYEQYFGPGTRLTVT.

This clone showed up just a few times. One end of the junction does not line up with germline, which may come from a read error. The chain links TRBV7-7 to TRBJ1-5, with D possibly matching TRBD1 (5 bases). Germline V CDR1 and CDR2: SSHAT, FNYEAQ (reference sequence). The CDR3 covers 13 residues. This CDR3 is CASSLGHNQPQHF. In DNA form, the CDR3 reads TGTGCTAGCAGCTTAGGACACAATCAGCCCCAGCATTTT.

The chain joins TRBV18 to TRBJ1-6; 7 nucleotides match TRBD1. With V trimmed by 6 bases and J by 4 bases, 9 bases remained unmatched. CDR1 KGHSH and CDR2 LQKENI come from the germline V gene. This CDR3 spans 16 amino acids. The CDR3 nucleotides are TGTGCCAGCTCCCTAACCCCCAGGGGGTATAATTCACCCCTCCACTTT. Its protein is CASSLTPRGYNSPLHF.

This chain joins TRBV7-4 and TRBJ2-2, with 12 nucleotides matching TRBD1. The germline gives CDR1 SGHVT, CDR2 SQSDAQ. V lost 4 bases and J lost 4; bases outside the gene matches: 7. This CDR3 region has 17 residues. Written as DNA, the CDR3 is TGTGCCAGCAGCTCCGCAAGGGACAGGGGGCCCACCGGGGAGCTGTTTTTT. Its protein product is CASSSARDRGPTGELFF.

Of note for this clone: This sample includes further DNA sequences coding for the same CDR3. The chain uses TRBV18 and TRBJ2-3; 9 bases map to TRBD1. CDR1 and CDR2 (germline): KGHSH, LQKENI. The CDR3 has 15 residues. V lost 6 bases and J lost 0; bases outside the gene matches: 4. CDR3 nucleotides: TGTGCCAGCTCCCCGGGACAGGGCAGCACAGATACGCAGTATTTT. It yields the protein CASSPGQGSTDTQYF.

The chain combines TRBV11-3 with TRBJ1-1, with 7 bases lining up with TRBD1. The CDR3 length is 14 residues. V trimming: 1 base; J trimming: 1 base; junction bases outside the gene matches: 0. Germline lookup yields CDR1 SGHNT and CDR2 YENEEA. The CDR3 sequence is CASSLGTGNTEAFF. The CDR3 DNA reads TGTGCCAGCAGCTTAGGGACAGGGAACACTGAAGCTTTCTTT.

The V gene is TRBV7-9, the J gene TRBJ2-1; D remains ambiguous. Trimming pared 5 bases from V and 15 bases from J, leaving 20 bases between. CDR3 length: 13 residues. The germline CDR1 and CDR2 sequences are SEHNR and FQNEAQ (reference sequence). CDR3 nucleotides: TGTGCCAGCAGCCAAACCGTTTTGAGGCAGTGGTTCTTC. Amino acids: CASSQTVLRQWFF.

J is TRBJ2-1 and V is TRBV5-1; D might be TRBD1 (7 bases). From germline, CDR1 is SGHRS and CDR2 YFSETQ. The germline V and J ends were trimmed by 2 bases and 6 bases, with 12 bases remaining between them. The CDR3 runs 14 residues. The CDR3 bases are TGCGCCAGCAGCTTAGTGCAGGGGGGCAATGAGCAGTTCTTC. Translated: CASSLVQGGNEQFF.

CDR3 sequence (DNA): TGTGCCAGCAGCCTCATGACTGGGCGGGGCAATGAGCAGTTCTTC. Translating gives CASSLMTGRGNEQFF. The rearrangement links TRBV4-2 to TRBJ2-1; tentative D call: TRBD2 (6 bases). This CDR3 is built from 15 residues. Per the germline V gene, CDR1 is LGHNA and CDR2 is YNFKEQ. Trimming shortened V by 4 bases and J by 6 bases, and 16 bases separated the two germline ends.

This chain connects TRBV30 to TRBJ1-3; 8 positions agree with TRBD1. CDR3 length: 18 amino acids. Trimming removed 0 bases from V and 8 bases from J; junction bases left unmatched: 18. CDR1 is GTSNPN, CDR2 SVGIG, per germline (reference sequence). CDR3 loop: CAWSVYPTLRQGSDTIYF. The CDR3 region has the DNA TGTGCCTGGAGTGTATACCCCACCCTCAGACAGGGGTCGGACACCATATATTTT. Looking up the rest from reference TRBV30 and TRBJ1-3 gives the full variable domain: SQTIHQWPATLVQPVGSPLSLECTVEGTSNPNLYWYRQAAGRGLQLLFYSVGIGQISSEVPQNLSASRPQDRQFILSSKKLLLSDSGFYLCAWSVYPTLRQGSDTIYFGEGSWLTVV.

The V and J genes are TRBV6-4 and TRBJ1-6, with TRBD1 matching over 8 bases. The CDR3 runs to 16 residues. The V and J ends lost 6 bases and 6 bases, in that order; junction bases with no gene match: 10. Germline CDR1 is MRHNA and CDR2 is SNTAGT. The CDR3 nucleotides are TGTGCCAGCAGCCCGACAGGGGAAGGTCTTAATTCACCCCTCCACTTT. This codes for CASSPTGEGLNSPLHF.

This chain uses TRBV4-2 with TRBJ2-1; the match to TRBD2 covers 12 bases. CDR1 is LGHNA, CDR2 YNFKEQ, per germline. The CDR3 loop spans 13 amino acids. V was clipped by 4 bases and J by 15 bases; unmatched bases: 7. In nucleotides, the CDR3 is TGTGCCAGCAGCCCAGGACTAGCGGGGCGGGCGTTCTTC. Translation gives CASSPGLAGRAFF.

The chain couples TRBV7-2 to TRBJ1-2, with no clear D. The CDR3 has 14 amino acids. Germline V gene sequence: CDR1 SGHTA, CDR2 FQGNSA. V shed 3 bases and J shed 6 bases, with 14 bases lying between them. CDR3 DNA: TGTGCCAGCAGCTTGGTCGCTCCCCGCGATGGCTACACCTTC. Its translation is CASSLVAPRDGYTF.